Shown below are 7 T cell receptor beta chains from a single sample sequenced in a study of regulatory T cells in long-lasting Graves disease. Noted time point: newly diagnosed GD, antithyroid drugs for less than 3 months. RNA extracted from PBMCs served as the sequencing template. iRepertoire HTBI primers and Arm-PCR of CDR3 regions built TCR beta libraries. MiXCR was run by TCRdb on the multiplex PCR reads, yielding one entry per CDR3 protein. There are approximately 360,000 distinct CDR3 sequences in the sample; over 9.5% occur only once, and approximately 17% lies in the top ten. This sample was shared with a second study, whose subject was T cells in Graves' hyperthyroidism and ophthalmopathy.

Sequences were derived from peripheral blood mononuclear cells (PBMCs), sampled at new diagnosis, from a patient treated with antithyroid drugs. These receptors were taken from a woman aged 18-35 years with Graves disease.

This clonotype came up many times. This chain joins TRBV3-1 and TRBJ1-4; 7 bases align to TRBD1. CDR3 length equals 14 residues. Germline CDR1 and CDR2: LGHDT and YNNKEL (reference sequence). The junction had 6 bases not matched to a gene; V was cut back by 3 bases and J by 8 bases. The DNA for the CDR3 is TGTGCCAGCAGCCAGGGACAGTTGAAAGAAAAACTGTTTTTT. Encoded protein: CASSQGQLKEKLFF.

V gene TRBV27 combines with J gene TRBJ2-7, with a tentative D call TRBD1 (6 bases). The CDR3 contains 13 residues. Trimming left V 6 bases short and J 2 bases short, with 11 bases between. Per the germline V gene, CDR1 is MNHEY and CDR2 is SMNVEV (reference sequence). The CDR3 sequence: CASRKQGTYEQYV. DNA for the CDR3: TGTGCCAGCAGAAAACAGGGAACCTACGAGCAGTACGTC.

The table lists this clonotype with many counts. This sequence joins TRBV7-8 and TRBJ2-2; D gene ambiguous. Germline CDR1 SGHVS, CDR2 FQNEAQ. V lost 0 bases, J lost 5 bases, and 13 bases lay in between. CDR3 size: 16 residues. CDR3 region: CASSLAGQVSTGELFF. CDR3 coding DNA: TGTGCCAGCAGCTTAGCTGGGCAGGTTTCGACCGGGGAGCTGTTTTTT.

In its sample, this clonotype was seen a few times. The chain is built from TRBV30 and TRBJ2-1, with 7 bases lining up with TRBD2. J gave up 7 bases and V 2 bases, and 11 bases lay outside the gene matches. CDR3 length: 15 amino acids. CDR1 GTSNPN and CDR2 SVGIG come from the germline V gene (reference sequence). CDR3 in amino acids: CAWSFLAEGRNEQFF. CDR3 in DNA: TGTGCCTGGAGTTTCCTAGCGGAAGGGAGGAATGAGCAGTTCTTC.

V usage is TRBV7-3 and J usage is TRBJ2-1; maybe TRBD2 (6 bases). Germline CDR1 reads SGHTA; CDR2 reads FQGTGA. This CDR3 comprises 14 residues. Trimming pared 3 bases from V and 9 bases from J, leaving 15 bases between. This chain's CDR3 is CASSFCRLEAEQFF. CDR3 DNA: TGTGCCAGCAGCTTCTGCAGACTAGAAGCTGAGCAGTTCTTC.

V gene TRBV4-3 combines with J gene TRBJ1-2; TRBD1 aligns across 12 bases. J was trimmed by 5 bases and V by 1 base; bases with no gene match: 2. This CDR3 contains 15 residues. The germline V gene has CDR1 LGHNA and CDR2 YSLEER. Here the CDR3 reads CASSQAGQGAYGYTF. The CDR3 DNA is TGCGCCAGCAGCCAAGCGGGACAGGGGGCGTATGGCTACACCTTC.

This clonotype was recorded at least ten times. The rearrangement links TRBV5-1 to TRBJ2-1; 8 bases are a match to TRBD2. Germline lookup yields CDR1 SGHRS and CDR2 YFSETQ. The CDR3 extends over 16 amino acids. The V segment lost 5 bases and the J segment 4 bases; nucleotides outside the gene matches: 11. The chain's CDR3 is CASRNPLAASYNEQFF. The CDR3 DNA sequence: TGCGCCAGCAGGAACCCACTAGCGGCCTCTTACAATGAGCAGTTCTTC.